Presented here are 2 T cell receptor beta chains from one specimen sequenced in a study of blood T cell repertoires in COVID-19. TCRdb keeps only in-frame clones here, not all; method: immunoSEQ multiplex PCR. The sample lists roughly 180,000 clones, roughly 77% occurring once. Sequencing was performed on peripheral blood. Receptors were obtained from a woman older than 75 with COVID-19, enrolled during active disease.

This chain joins TRBV6-5 and TRBJ2-5; D is possibly TRBD2 (5 bases). Germline values: CDR1 MNHEY, CDR2 SVGAGI. Trimming cost V 6 bases and J 3 bases, with 8 bases left between them. The CDR3 runs to 12 residues. In nucleotides, the CDR3 is TGTGCCAGCAGGGGAGCGGAAGAGACCCAGTACTTC. It codes for CASRGAEETQYF.

The DNA of the CDR3 is TGTGCCAGCAGTGAGCCAGGGGGCGCGTTGACTGAAGCTTTCTTT. Protein product: CASSEPGGALTEAFF. The rearrangement links TRBV6-1 to TRBJ1-1, with TRBD1 matching 8 bases. This CDR3 spans 15 amino acids. Trimming took 3 bases from V and 5 from J; bases not matched to a gene: 8. In germline, CDR1 is MNHNS, CDR2 SASEGT.